Below are 10 T cell receptor beta chains sequenced from a single sample in a study of T cell responses to AZD1222 COVID-19 vaccine. Profiled with immunoSEQ multiplex PCR; TCRdb holds only in-frame clones, not every one. The sample lists about 130,000 clones, just over 85% seen once, with 7.5% to 8% in the top ten. Sequencing used peripheral blood, obtained on day 0 of AZD1222 vaccination. The receptors were sampled from an adult in good health.

The V call is TRBV9, the J call TRBJ2-3, with 7 nucleotides matching TRBD1. V shed 7 bases and J 2 bases; nucleotides not matched to a gene: 10. The CDR3 loop spans 15 amino acids. Germline-derived CDR1 and CDR2 are SGDLS and YYNGEE. CDR3 in DNA: TGTGCCAGCTCGCTTATGACAGGGCCCACAGATACGCAGTATTTT. Protein sequence: CASSLMTGPTDTQYF.

This chain joins TRBV28 and TRBJ1-5, with TRBD1 identical over 9 bases. The length of the CDR3 is 18 residues. Germline lookup yields CDR1 MDHEN and CDR2 SYDVKM. The V and J ends lost 3 bases and 7 bases, in that order; junction bases with no gene match: 16. The CDR3 sequence is CASSFPRLRGQGGQPQHF. The CDR3 bases are TGTGCCAGCAGTTTTCCAAGGCTCCGGGGACAGGGAGGACAGCCCCAGCATTTT.

As for this clone: Germline is not matched at one junction end, which may reflect a read error. The chain carries TRBV20-1 and TRBJ2-7; 7 bases fit TRBD2. CDR1 and CDR2 (germline): DFQATT, SNEGSKA (reference sequence). The CDR3 covers 11 residues. CDR3 residues: CSARGASGLNF. DNA of the CDR3: TGCAGTGCTAGAGGGGCTAGCGGACTCAATTTC.

The chain is built from TRBV10-2 and TRBJ2-1; D is uncertain. In germline, CDR1 is WSHSY, CDR2 SAAADI. The CDR3 spans 17 residues. Trimming stripped 0 bases from V and 3 bases from J, with 15 bases between. The CDR3 here is CASSESRLARSYNEQFF. CDR3 DNA: TGCGCCAGCAGTGAGTCGCGGCTCGCTCGGAGCTACAATGAGCAGTTCTTC.

The CDR3 region has the DNA TGTGCCAGCAGACCCCCCGGGAGGGGTGCGACAGATACGCAGTATTTT. It codes for CASRPPGRGATDTQYF. The rearrangement uses TRBV28 and TRBJ2-3, with TRBD2 matching 8 bases. The CDR3 runs to 16 residues. V lost 6 bases to trimming and J lost 3 bases; unmatched junction nucleotides: 11. CDR1 MDHEN and CDR2 SYDVKM come from the germline V gene.

The chain is built from TRBV6-5 and TRBJ2-7, with 7 positions matching TRBD2. CDR1 is MNHEY, CDR2 SVGAGI, per germline. J lost 6 bases, V lost 7 bases, and 3 bases had no gene match. There are 11 residues in the CDR3. The CDR3 sequence is CASTGGSEQYF. CDR3 DNA: TGTGCCAGCACGGGCGGGAGCGAGCAGTACTTC.

The CDR3 DNA sequence: TGTGCCAGCAGCTTCGGGACCGTTATTAATGAAAAACTGTTTTTT. It yields the protein CASSFGTVINEKLFF. The chain combines TRBV5-4 with TRBJ1-4; D perhaps matches TRBD1 (5 bases). This CDR3 has 15 residues. The V gene lost 2 bases and the J gene lost 4 bases, with 12 bases spanning the gap. Germline assignment: CDR1 SGHNT and CDR2 YYREEE (reference sequence).

This clone was found once. The chain couples TRBV5-5 to TRBJ1-6, with a possible D match to TRBD1 (6 bases). V lost 0 bases to trimming and J lost 4 bases, with 14 bases between them. The CDR3 has 17 residues. CDR1 and CDR2 from the germline V gene are SGHKS and YYEKEE (reference sequence). The CDR3 loop reads CASSLDRVGAYNSPLHF. The CDR3 DNA is TGTGCCAGCAGCTTGGACAGAGTGGGGGCTTATAATTCACCCCTCCACTTT.

This clone occurred once. V gene TRBV12-3 or TRBV12-4 combines with J gene TRBJ2-3; D is unresolved. Deletions cut 6 bases from V and 0 bases from J, with 7 bases between. The length of the CDR3 is 13 residues. CDR3: CASRGLSTDTQYF. Here the CDR3 DNA reads TGTGCCAGCAGGGGCTTAAGCACAGATACGCAGTATTTT.

This clone has just a few counts. The chain couples TRBV19 to TRBJ2-7; D possibly corresponds to TRBD2 (6 bases). The CDR3 spans 14 residues. Trimming left V 7 bases short and J 1 base short, with 14 bases between. CDR1 is LNHDA and CDR2 is SQIVND in the germline V gene (reference sequence). CDR3 DNA: TGTGCCAGTACCAAGGAGGGCGGATCCTACGAGCAGTACTTC. This sequence encodes CASTKEGGSYEQYF.